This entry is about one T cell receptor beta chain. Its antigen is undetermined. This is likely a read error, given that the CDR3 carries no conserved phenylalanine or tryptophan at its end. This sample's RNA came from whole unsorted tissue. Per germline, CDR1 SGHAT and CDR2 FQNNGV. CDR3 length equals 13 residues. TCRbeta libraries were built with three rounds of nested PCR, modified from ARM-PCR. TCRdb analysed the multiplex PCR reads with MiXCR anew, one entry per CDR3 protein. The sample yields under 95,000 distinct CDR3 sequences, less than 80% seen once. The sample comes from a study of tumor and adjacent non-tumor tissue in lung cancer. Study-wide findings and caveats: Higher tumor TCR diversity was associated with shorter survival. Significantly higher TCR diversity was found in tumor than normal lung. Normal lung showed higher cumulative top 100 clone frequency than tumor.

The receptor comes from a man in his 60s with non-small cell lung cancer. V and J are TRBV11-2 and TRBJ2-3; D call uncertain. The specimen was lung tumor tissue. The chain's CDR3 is CAAATGPTATQYL. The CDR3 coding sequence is TGTGCAGCAGCCACCGGACCTACGGCTACGCAGTATCTT.